This TCR beta chain was captured in a study of T-cell memory formation after mild COVID-19. For the study at large: Each donor largely had its own TCR clusters.

TCRdb used MiXCR to reprocess the 5' RACE reads, holding one entry per CDR3 protein. Of some 320,000 distinct CDR3 sequences listed, roughly 15% were seen once; the top ten hold about a fifth. Only a few counts were recorded for this clonotype. Its antigen is not identified. Trimming left V 5 bases short and J 2 bases short, with 14 bases between. The CDR3 totals 15 residues. Germline loops: CDR1 LGHNT, CDR2 FRNRAP. Study results and limitations: The second-wave clones peaking on day 37 were not confirmed as SARS-CoV-2-specific. Contracting CD4+ clones were located mainly in CM and EM, and CD8+ clones in EMRA.

The material sequenced was PBMCs or a T cell subset sorted from them (not recorded which). This sequence originates from a man aged 18 to 35 who had mild COVID-19 (a few samples of this study predate the infection). Cell type and time point are not known. The chain couples TRBV12-5 to TRBJ2-3; perhaps TRBD1 as D (6 bases). CDR3 region: CASGPEDRNTDTQYF. The CDR3 DNA sequence: TGTGCTAGTGGTCCGGAGGACAGAAACACAGATACGCAGTATTTT.